This T cell receptor (beta chain) comes out of a study of T cell repertoires in cytomegalovirus infection. TCRdb reprocessed the reads with MiXCR, giving one entry per CDR3 protein. The data hold some 480,000 distinct CDR3 sequences, with around 35% observed a single time. CDR3 length: 13 residues. V was trimmed by 7 bases and J by 5 bases, leaving 14 bases between them. Germline CDR1 and CDR2: SGHTA and FQGNSA. This clonotype has more than one count but fewer than ten. Its specificity is unknown. The sample was cultured PBMCs, taken from culture after CMV antigen stimulation. This receptor was taken from a human donor in good health (CMV status not recorded). Some clones in this sample may be carry-over from other donors' samples. The J gene is TRBJ1-1, the V gene TRBV7-2; D gene uncertain. CDR3 sequence: CASIARGVTEAFF. CDR3 nucleotides: TGTGCCAGCATCGCTCGGGGAGTAACTGAAGCTTTCTTT.